Listed below are T cell receptor beta chains from one sample, sequenced in a study of OX40 agonist ivuxolimab in advanced cancers. Clones were sequenced by immunoSEQ multiplex PCR, and TCRdb holds only the in-frame ones, with some missing. The data hold tens of thousands of clones, with approximately 90% observed a single time. The specimen was CD4+ or CD8+ T cells sorted from blood, collected in a trial of the OX40 agonist ivuxolimab. The receptors stem from an adult with an advanced solid tumor such as melanoma, head and neck, liver or kidney cancer. The CDR3 runs from the conserved cysteine through the conserved F or W. The D gene is left open where the match is weak. Clone size is shown for a subset of rows, as once, few, many or a class of expanded clone.

abundance: few; v_gene: TRBV11-2; d_gene: NA; j_gene: TRBJ2-5; CDR3nt: TGTGCCAGCAGCTTAGACGGGAGAGAAGGAGAGACCCAGTACTTC; CDR3aa: CASSLDGREGETQYF
abundance: NA; v_gene: TRBV27; d_gene: TRBD1; j_gene: TRBJ1-5; CDR3nt: TGTGCCAGCAGTCCGGGACAGGGGGCTGGACAGCCCCAGCATTTT; CDR3aa: CASSPGQGAGQPQHF
abundance: few; v_gene: TRBV28; d_gene: TRBD1; j_gene: TRBJ2-7; CDR3nt: TGTGCCAGCAGTTTATTACAGGGGGCTTACGAGCAGTACTTC; CDR3aa: CASSLLQGAYEQYF
abundance: NA; v_gene: TRBV9; d_gene: TRBD1; j_gene: TRBJ1-1; CDR3nt: TGTGCCAGCAGCGCACGCCCGACAGGGGGCGCAAACACTGAAGCTTTCTTT; CDR3aa: CASSARPTGGANTEAFF
abundance: NA; v_gene: TRBV23-1; d_gene: NA; j_gene: TRBJ2-7; CDR3nt: TGCGCCAGCAGTCAATGGGGGGTCGAGCAGTACTTC; CDR3aa: CASSQWGVEQYF
abundance: NA; v_gene: TRBV7-9; d_gene: NA; j_gene: TRBJ1-2; CDR3nt: TGTGCCAGCAGCTTAGAGACAGGCTATGGCTACACCTTC; CDR3aa: CASSLETGYGYTF
abundance: few; v_gene: TRBV4-3; d_gene: NA; j_gene: TRBJ2-2; CDR3nt: TGCGCCAGCAGCATCATGGGGGCCGGGGAGCTGTTTTTT; CDR3aa: CASSIMGAGELFF
abundance: NA; v_gene: TRBV30; d_gene: NA; j_gene: TRBJ1-1; CDR3nt: TGTGCCTGGATCCACCGGGGGATGAACACTGAAGCTTTCTTT; CDR3aa: CAWIHRGMNTEAFF
abundance: NA; v_gene: TRBV11-2; d_gene: TRBD1; j_gene: TRBJ2-1; CDR3nt: TGTGCCAGCAGCTTAGGACCGGGACAGGCGTACTACAATGAGCAGTTCTTC; CDR3aa: CASSLGPGQAYYNEQFF
abundance: NA; v_gene: TRBV28; d_gene: TRBD2; j_gene: TRBJ2-7; CDR3nt: TGTGCCAGCAGTTCTCAGCGGGAGGGGTCACCCTACGAGCAGTACTTC; CDR3aa: CASSSQREGSPYEQYF
abundance: NA; v_gene: TRBV28; d_gene: TRBD2; j_gene: TRBJ2-7; CDR3nt: TGTGCCAGCAGTCTAAACCGAGAGAGCGGGAGGGCCATTCACGAGCAGTACTTC; CDR3aa: CASSLNRESGRAIHEQYF
abundance: NA; v_gene: TRBV11-3; d_gene: TRBD2; j_gene: TRBJ2-1; CDR3nt: TGTGCCAGCAGCTTACTGGGGACTAGCGGGGATAATGAGCAGTTCTTC; CDR3aa: CASSLLGTSGDNEQFF
abundance: NA; v_gene: TRBV28; d_gene: NA; j_gene: TRBJ2-1; CDR3nt: TGTGCCAGCAGCTGGGGGAACCCCTACAATGAGCAGTTCTTC; CDR3aa: CASSWGNPYNEQFF
abundance: NA; v_gene: TRBV5-8; d_gene: NA; j_gene: TRBJ1-5; CDR3nt: TGTGCCAGCACCTTGGGGGGTGCGAGCAATCAGCCCCAGCATTTT; CDR3aa: CASTLGGASNQPQHF
abundance: NA; v_gene: TRBV7-9; d_gene: NA; j_gene: TRBJ2-7; CDR3nt: TGTGCCAGCAGCCACAATAAACCGGGCCTCAGACCCTACGAGCAGTACTTC; CDR3aa: CASSHNKPGLRPYEQYF
abundance: NA; v_gene: TRBV27; d_gene: NA; j_gene: TRBJ2-1; CDR3nt: TGTGCCAGCAGTTATTCGGTAGGGGAATCCTACAATGAGCAGTTCTTC; CDR3aa: CASSYSVGESYNEQFF
abundance: NA; v_gene: TRBV30; d_gene: TRBD1; j_gene: TRBJ1-3; CDR3nt: TGTGCCTGGAGCACCGGGACAGGGGGAAACACCATATATTTT; CDR3aa: CAWSTGTGGNTIYF
abundance: NA; v_gene: TRBV5-1; d_gene: TRBD1; j_gene: TRBJ2-5; CDR3nt: TGCGCCAGCAGCGGAATGGGACAGGGGCGTGAGACCCAGTACTTC; CDR3aa: CASSGMGQGRETQYF
abundance: NA; v_gene: TRBV18; d_gene: NA; j_gene: TRBJ2-1; CDR3nt: TGTGCCAGCTCACGTTCGCGGGTGGGAACGGCCTCCTACAATGAGCAGTTCTTC; CDR3aa: CASSRSRVGTASYNEQFF
abundance: NA; v_gene: TRBV21-1; d_gene: NA; j_gene: TRBJ1-1; CDR3nt: TGTGCCAGCAGCATTCTAAGGATTAGGGCGAACACTGAAGCTTTCTTT; CDR3aa: CASSILRIRANTEAFF
abundance: NA; v_gene: TRBV11-2; d_gene: NA; j_gene: TRBJ2-5; CDR3nt: TGTGCCAGCAGCTTCACTCTCGATTTTGGAGAGACCCAGTACTTC; CDR3aa: CASSFTLDFGETQYF
abundance: once; v_gene: TRBV7-9; d_gene: TRBD1; j_gene: TRBJ2-1; CDR3nt: TGTGCCAGCAGCTTAGCCCAAGGACAGGGTCACAATGAGCAGTTCTTC; CDR3aa: CASSLAQGQGHNEQFF
abundance: few; v_gene: TRBV6-1; d_gene: NA; j_gene: TRBJ2-5; CDR3nt: TGTGCCAGCTTCAAAGCGGATCCTCAAGAGACCCAGTACTTC; CDR3aa: CASFKADPQETQYF
abundance: NA; v_gene: TRBV11-2; d_gene: TRBD1; j_gene: TRBJ2-7; CDR3nt: TGTGCCAGCAGCGTGGACAGGGTCCCCGTTTACGAGCAGTACTTC; CDR3aa: CASSVDRVPVYEQYF
abundance: NA; v_gene: TRBV6-1; d_gene: NA; j_gene: TRBJ2-5; CDR3nt: TGTGCCAGCAGTGAGGGGAGACTCCAAGAGACCCAGTACTTC; CDR3aa: CASSEGRLQETQYF
abundance: NA; v_gene: TRBV27; d_gene: TRBD1; j_gene: TRBJ2-3; CDR3nt: TGTGCCAGCAGTGCTCTTCCGGGACAGAAATTAGATACGCAGTATTTT; CDR3aa: CASSALPGQKLDTQYF
abundance: once; v_gene: TRBV4-3; d_gene: TRBD1; j_gene: TRBJ2-7; CDR3nt: TGCGCCAGCAGCCAAGATCGGGACAGGACCTACGAGCAGTACTTC; CDR3aa: CASSQDRDRTYEQYF
abundance: NA; v_gene: TRBV30; d_gene: TRBD2; j_gene: TRBJ2-7; CDR3nt: TGTGCCTGGAGTACAGCGGGAGGGAGCCTCTACGAGCAGTACTTC; CDR3aa: CAWSTAGGSLYEQYF
abundance: NA; v_gene: TRBV2; d_gene: TRBD1; j_gene: TRBJ2-3; CDR3nt: TGTGCCAGCAGACAGGGGCCAGGGACAGATACGCAGTATTTT; CDR3aa: CASRQGPGTDTQYF
abundance: NA; v_gene: TRBV28; d_gene: TRBD2; j_gene: TRBJ2-7; CDR3nt: TGTGCCAGCACCCTGGCGGGAGACCCCGACGAGCAGTACTTC; CDR3aa: CASTLAGDPDEQYF
abundance: NA; v_gene: TRBV7-6; d_gene: NA; j_gene: TRBJ1-2; CDR3nt: TGTGCCAGCAGCTTAGACGGACTCTACTCTACAACTTTC; CDR3aa: CASSLDGLYSTTF
abundance: NA; v_gene: TRBV7-8; d_gene: NA; j_gene: TRBJ2-1; CDR3nt: TGTGCCAGCAGCTTGGGGGGCGGGGAGCAGTTCTTC; CDR3aa: CASSLGGGEQFF
abundance: NA; v_gene: TRBV19; d_gene: TRBD2; j_gene: TRBJ2-3; CDR3nt: TGTGCCAGTTCCGAGTCTAGCGGCTGGGCAGATACGCAGTATTTT; CDR3aa: CASSESSGWADTQYF
abundance: NA; v_gene: TRBV5-6; d_gene: NA; j_gene: TRBJ2-2; CDR3nt: TGTGCCAGCAGCTTGAGGCAAGCGGTACCCGGGGAGCTGTTTTTT; CDR3aa: CASSLRQAVPGELFF